This TCR beta chain derives from a study of shared clonotypes between healthy human individuals. With regard to this clone: Its specificity is unknown.

CDR3 size: 15 residues. V trimming: 1 base; J trimming: 3 bases; junction bases outside the gene matches: 6. Germline V gene data show CDR1 as LNHNV and CDR2 as YYDKDF (reference sequence). Clones were sequenced by immunoSEQ multiplex PCR, and TCRdb holds only the in-frame ones, with some missing. The profile shows some 580,000 clones, roughly 98% of them singletons. Whole-study results and caveats: Naive CD4 clonotype sharing across several donors was approximately 5.2%. An effect of sequencing depth on clonotype sharing among donors was expected.

CD8 cells classed as naive were CD45RO-negative and positively selected for CCR7, excluding terminally differentiated effector memory CD45RA+ cells. J is TRBJ2-7 and V is TRBV15, with 7 bases fitting TRBD2. This receptor was obtained from a man between 25 and 39 years old in good health. The material sequenced was naive CD8+ T cells sorted from blood. The CDR3 reads CATSRGAGALYEQYF. The DNA for the CDR3 is TGTGCCACCAGCAGAGGTGCGGGAGCGCTCTACGAGCAGTACTTC.